The next 29 T cell receptor beta chains were all read from a single sample in a study of blood T cell repertoires in COVID-19. Method: immunoSEQ multiplex PCR; TCRdb's copy keeps in-frame clones and lacks some. The sample yields about 210,000 clones, roughly four fifths seen once. The specimen was peripheral blood. These receptors were collected from a woman between 35 and 50 years old with acute or convalescent COVID-19.

The rearrangement joins TRBV24-1 to TRBJ1-3, with 7 bases identical to TRBD1. Trimming removed 2 bases from V and 2 bases from J; junction bases left unmatched: 8. The CDR3 is made up of 17 amino acids. Germline V lookup: CDR1 KGHDR, CDR2 SFDVKD. The CDR3 nucleotides read TGTGCCACCAGTGATTCCACATACACAGGGGCTGGAAACACCATATATTTT. This translates into CATSDSTYTGAGNTIYF.

This chain connects TRBV7-8 to TRBJ2-2, with 7 bases matching TRBD1. After removal of 3 bases from V and 4 bases from J, the junction contained 8 bases not matched to a gene. The CDR3 spans 16 residues. Per germline, CDR1 SGHVS and CDR2 FQNEAQ. The CDR3 DNA is TGTGCCAGCAGCTTGGGGGTAGGGGGCCGCACCGGGGAGCTGTTTTTT. It translates to CASSLGVGGRTGELFF.

The chain recombines TRBV19 with TRBJ2-7; 14 positions match TRBD2. The germline V gene encodes CDR1 LNHDA and CDR2 SQIVND (reference sequence). This CDR3 is 18 amino acids long. V shed 5 bases and J 2 bases; nucleotides not matched to a gene: 11. The CDR3 spells CASSYAGTSGSRTYEQYF. In DNA form, the CDR3 reads TGTGCCAGTAGTTACGCCGGGACTAGCGGGAGTAGGACCTACGAGCAGTACTTC.

CDR3 loop: CAWSPERGRDEQFF. The CDR3 nucleotides are TGTGCCTGGAGTCCAGAGCGGGGGCGGGATGAGCAGTTCTTC. The rearrangement links TRBV30 to TRBJ2-1, with 8 bases matching TRBD2. Germline-derived CDR1 and CDR2 are GTSNPN and SVGIG (reference sequence). V shed 2 bases, J shed 8 bases, and the junction held 8 bases outside the gene matches. This CDR3 contains 14 residues. Together with reference TRBV30 and TRBJ2-1, the CDR3 gives the full variable domain: SQTIHQWPATLVQPVGSPLSLECTVEGTSNPNLYWYRQAAGRGLQLLFYSVGIGQISSEVPQNLSASRPQDRQFILSSKKLLLSDSGFYLCAWSPERGRDEQFFGPGTRLTVL.

The rearrangement joins TRBV30 to TRBJ2-7; 10 bases are a match to TRBD1. CDR3 length equals 16 residues. After removal of 0 bases from V and 3 bases from J, the junction contained 8 bases not matched to a gene. Germline V gives CDR1 GTSNPN, CDR2 SVGIG (reference sequence). The CDR3 is CAWSVQRQGAIYEQYF. The CDR3 nucleotides read TGTGCCTGGAGTGTACAGCGACAGGGGGCTATCTACGAGCAGTACTTC. The complete variable domain, with remaining parts taken from reference TRBV30 and TRBJ2-7, reads SQTIHQWPATLVQPVGSPLSLECTVEGTSNPNLYWYRQAAGRGLQLLFYSVGIGQISSEVPQNLSASRPQDRQFILSSKKLLLSDSGFYLCAWSVQRQGAIYEQYFGPGTRLTVT.

The chain combines TRBV18 with TRBJ1-4; D unresolved. The V end was cut by 1 base, the J end by 7 bases, with 10 bases between. Germline loops: CDR1 KGHSH, CDR2 LQKENI. The CDR3 runs 14 residues. CDR3 nucleotides: TGTGCCAGCTCACCACAGGGAGGTGGTGAAAAACTGTTTTTT. Translation gives CASSPQGGGEKLFF.

CDR3 in DNA: TGTGCCAGCAGCTTGAGGGGGACAGGGCGCTCTGGAAACACCATATATTTT. Translated: CASSLRGTGRSGNTIYF. The chain combines TRBV5-8 with TRBJ1-3, with TRBD1 matching over 9 bases. This CDR3 has 17 residues. Germline V CDR1 and CDR2: SGHTS, YDEGEE. Unmatched junction bases numbered 5, after V lost 1 base and J lost 0 bases.

This clone was counted between two and nine times. The V and J genes are TRBV4-1 and TRBJ1-6, with 7 bases that match TRBD1. This CDR3 comprises 16 residues. Per germline, CDR1 MGHRA and CDR2 YSYEKL. V lost 4 bases to trimming and J lost 0 bases; unmatched junction nucleotides: 3. The CDR3 loop is CASSPTGFSYNSPLHF. The DNA for the CDR3 is TGCGCCAGCAGCCCGACAGGGTTCTCCTATAATTCACCCCTCCACTTT.

The chain carries TRBV29-1 and TRBJ1-5; 8 nucleotides line up with TRBD1. V trimming: 6 bases; J trimming: 7 bases; junction bases outside the gene matches: 8. Per germline, CDR1 SQVTM and CDR2 ANQGSEA. CDR3 length equals 13 residues. The CDR3 sequence is CSVETGDSQPQHF. The CDR3 DNA sequence: TGCAGCGTAGAGACAGGGGACTCCCAGCCCCAGCATTTT.

V usage is TRBV19 and J usage is TRBJ2-1; D may be TRBD1 (6 bases). In germline, CDR1 is LNHDA, CDR2 SQIVND (reference sequence). Trimming cost V 8 bases and J 7 bases, with 18 bases left between them. CDR3 size: 14 residues. The CDR3 DNA is TGTGCCAGTTACCAAGTAACAGGGATGAATGAGCAGTTCTTC. It translates to CASYQVTGMNEQFF.

The chain joins TRBV19 to TRBJ2-1; possibly TRBD1 for D (6 bases). V lost 4 bases and J 0 bases, leaving 19 bases between the germline ends. The germline V gene has CDR1 LNHDA and CDR2 SQIVND (reference sequence). The length of the CDR3 is 18 residues. In nucleotides, the CDR3 is TGTGCCAGTAGTACTATGCCTAACCACAGGGTCTCCTACAATGAGCAGTTCTTC. It encodes CASSTMPNHRVSYNEQFF.

The V gene is TRBV10-3, the J gene TRBJ2-7, with 7 bases identical to TRBD2. This CDR3 contains 15 residues. J gave up 1 base and V 0 bases, and 3 bases lay outside the gene matches. CDR1 and CDR2 (germline): ENHRY, SYGVKD. Written as DNA, the CDR3 is TGTGCCATCAGTGAGTCTCAGCGGGATTCCTACGAGCAGTACTTC. Translating it yields CAISESQRDSYEQYF.

The chain is built from TRBV2 and TRBJ1-5; TRBD1 agrees at 11 bases. V was pared by 0 bases and J by 1 base, with 5 bases of the junction left unmatched. Germline-derived CDR1 and CDR2 are SNHLY and FYNNEI. This CDR3 has 18 residues. CDR3 in amino acids: CASSEAVDRGPSNQPQHF. Here the CDR3 DNA reads TGTGCCAGCAGTGAAGCGGTGGACAGGGGGCCGAGCAATCAGCCCCAGCATTTT.

This clone was recorded only once. The chain couples TRBV5-1 to TRBJ2-4; 13 positions agree with TRBD2. CDR3 size: 15 residues. CDR1 is SGHRS and CDR2 is YFSETQ in the germline V gene. V lost 4 bases to trimming and J lost 9 bases; unmatched junction nucleotides: 7. CDR3 protein: CASSPWTSGSAIQYF. The CDR3 bases are TGCGCCAGCAGCCCATGGACTAGCGGGAGCGCCATTCAGTACTTC.

The chain links TRBV5-1 to TRBJ2-1; 9 nucleotides agree with TRBD2. This CDR3 is built from 13 residues. The germline gives CDR1 SGHRS, CDR2 YFSETQ. V dropped 5 bases and J dropped 5; count of bases not matched to a gene: 2. In DNA, the CDR3 is TGCGCCAGCAGAATAGCGGGGGACAATGAGCAGTTCTTC. It is translated as CASRIAGDNEQFF.

J is TRBJ1-1 and V is TRBV19, with no clear D. From germline, CDR1 is LNHDA and CDR2 SQIVND (reference sequence). V was cut by 5 bases and J by 2 bases, with 6 bases left in between. This CDR3 has 12 residues. CDR3 loop: CASSWPNTEAFF. CDR3 in DNA: TGTGCCAGTAGTTGGCCAAACACTGAAGCTTTCTTT.

CDR3 sequence (DNA): TGTGCCAGCAGCCAACGAACCGGGGGTCGGCGGAACACCGGGGAGCTGTTTTTT. Translating it yields CASSQRTGGRRNTGELFF. The rearrangement uses TRBV3-1 (or the pseudogene TRBV3-2) and TRBJ2-2; tentatively, D is TRBD2 (6 bases). V lost 2 bases and J lost 1, with 17 bases in between. Germline lookup yields CDR1 LGHDT and CDR2 YNNKEL (reference sequence). CDR3 length equals 18 residues.

The rearrangement uses TRBV7-6 and TRBJ2-7; TRBD1 aligns across 10 bases. This CDR3 has 15 residues. CDR1 is SGHVS, CDR2 FNYEAQ, per germline. Trimming at V came to 4 bases and at J to 4 bases, leaving 7 bases not matched to a gene. CDR3 amino acids: CASSSWTGGVYEQYF. CDR3 DNA: TGTGCCAGCAGCTCCTGGACAGGGGGTGTGTACGAGCAGTACTTC.

This chain uses TRBV6-5 with TRBJ2-2; 10 positions agree with TRBD2. The germline CDR1 and CDR2 sequences are MNHEY and SVGAGI. The CDR3 is 15 amino acids. The V gene end was trimmed by 4 bases and the J gene end by 6 bases; junction bases not matched to a gene: 5. The CDR3 loop is CASSFSGGWPGELFF. CDR3 sequence (DNA): TGTGCCAGCAGTTTTAGCGGGGGGTGGCCCGGGGAGCTGTTTTTT.

Of note for this clone: The sample has other DNA sequences that encode this CDR3 too. The rearrangement joins TRBV6-5 to TRBJ1-2; 8 positions match TRBD1. CDR1 and CDR2 (germline): MNHEY, SVGAGI. V lost 4 bases, J lost 4 bases, and 2 bases stayed unmatched. The CDR3 covers 13 residues. CDR3 sequence reads: CASSSGQGYGYTF. The CDR3 nucleotides are TGTGCCAGCAGTTCAGGACAGGGCTATGGCTACACCTTC.

The chain joins TRBV5-6 to TRBJ2-7; weak D call: TRBD2 (5 bases). The CDR3 totals 12 residues. Germline-derived CDR1 and CDR2 are SGHDT and YYEEEE. V was pared by 1 base and J by 8 bases, with 10 bases between. The chain's CDR3 is CASSLSGGQQYF. The CDR3 DNA sequence: TGTGCCAGCAGCTTGAGCGGAGGACAGCAGTACTTC.

The chain uses TRBV4-1 and TRBJ1-1, with a tentative D call TRBD1 (6 bases). This CDR3 is 13 amino acids long. V lost 7 bases, J lost 4 bases, and 13 bases lay in between. Germline values: CDR1 MGHRA, CDR2 YSYEKL. CDR3 bases: TGCGCCAGCACCTGGGGGGGCGGCACTGAAGCTTTCTTT. Encoded protein: CASTWGGGTEAFF.

The J gene is TRBJ2-6, the V gene TRBV6-2 or TRBV6-3; 8 bases agree with TRBD1. The germline V gene has CDR1 MNHEY and CDR2 SVGEGT. The junction had 3 bases not matched to a gene; V was cut back by 0 bases and J by 2 bases. This CDR3 region has 17 residues. CDR3 DNA: TGTGCCAGCAGTTACTCATACAGGGGGGCTGGGGCCAACGTCCTGACTTTC. Amino acids: CASSYSYRGAGANVLTF.

The chain carries TRBV5-1 and TRBJ2-5; 7 bases fit TRBD1. This CDR3 has 15 amino acids. The junction had 6 bases not matched to a gene; V was cut back by 4 bases and J by 0 bases. Germline V gene lookup returns CDR1 SGHRS and CDR2 YFSETQ. CDR3 in DNA: TGCGCCAGCAGCCGTGGGACAGCTTACCAAGAGACCCAGTACTTC. Amino acid sequence: CASSRGTAYQETQYF.

V and J are TRBV6-1 and TRBJ2-1, with 7 bases identical to TRBD2. The junction had 8 bases not matched to a gene; V was cut back by 2 bases and J by 7 bases. The CDR3 runs 15 residues. Germline V gives CDR1 MNHNS, CDR2 SASEGT. The CDR3 here is CASSESVRGSNEQFF. DNA of the CDR3: TGTGCCAGCAGTGAAAGTGTTCGCGGGAGTAATGAGCAGTTCTTC.

The chain couples TRBV19 to TRBJ2-1, with 8 bases lining up with TRBD1. This CDR3 spans 12 amino acids. After removal of 7 bases from V and 6 bases from J, the junction contained 2 bases not matched to a gene. Germline V gene data show CDR1 as LNHDA and CDR2 as SQIVND (reference sequence). The CDR3 nucleotides are TGTGCCAGTAACGACAGGGGCAATGAGCAGTTCTTC. Translation gives CASNDRGNEQFF.

The chain links TRBV14 to TRBJ2-7; no reliable D call. The CDR3 is 12 residues long. The V end lost 1 base, the J end lost 4 bases, and 5 bases lay between the germline ends. The germline V gene encodes CDR1 SGHDN and CDR2 FVKESK. The CDR3 is CASSQVVYEQYF. The CDR3 DNA reads as TGTGCCAGCAGCCAAGTAGTTTACGAGCAGTACTTC.

V and J are TRBV29-1 and TRBJ1-5; D might be TRBD1 (6 bases). Trimming cost V 5 bases and J 2 bases, with 13 bases left between them. In germline, CDR1 is SQVTM, CDR2 ANQGSEA. The CDR3 spans 14 residues. The CDR3 DNA follows: TGCAGCGTTTCCGTCGCAGGGGGCAATCAGCCCCAGCATTTT. Encoded protein: CSVSVAGGNQPQHF.

The V and J genes are TRBV6-5 and TRBJ1-2; D uncertain. V gave up 8 bases and J gave up 8 bases, with 15 bases separating them. In germline, CDR1 is MNHEY, CDR2 SVGAGI. The CDR3 has 12 residues. The DNA for the CDR3 is TGTGCCAGCGGGAGAGTTGAAACGGGCTACACCTTC. It specifies CASGRVETGYTF.